Shown below are 27 T cell receptor beta chains from a single sample sequenced in a study of CD4 T cells in relation to SARS-CoV-2 and coronaviruses. TCRdb's table, derived via immunoSEQ multiplex PCR, lists solely in-frame clones and lacks some. The repertoire includes about 56,000 clones, about 91% of them detected once, and about 0.4% sits in the top ten. The source material was naive CD4+ T cells from PBMCs. Noted subset: naive CD4+ T cells isolated by negative enrichment. The receptors were gathered from an adult with COVID-19.

The genes are TRBV2 and TRBJ2-7; 10 bases line up with TRBD1. The CDR3 runs to 15 residues. Germline lookup yields CDR1 SNHLY and CDR2 FYNNEI. J gave up 2 bases and V 4 bases, and 5 bases lay outside the gene matches. CDR3 sequence reads: CASSATGTGAYEQYF. Here the CDR3 DNA reads TGTGCCAGCAGTGCTACCGGGACAGGGGCCTACGAGCAGTACTTC.

This chain connects TRBV15 to TRBJ1-4; D ambiguous. Deletions cut 0 bases from V and 11 bases from J, with 22 bases between. Germline CDR1 reads LNHNV; CDR2 reads YYDKDF (reference sequence). The length of the CDR3 is 17 residues. The CDR3 here is CATSRDPPGRERDKLFF. The DNA for the CDR3 is TGTGCCACCAGCAGAGATCCCCCCGGACGGGAGAGGGATAAACTGTTTTTT.

The chain has TRBV3-1 (or the pseudogene TRBV3-2) and TRBJ2-7; no clear D gene. Per the germline V gene, CDR1 is LGHDT and CDR2 is YNNKEL (reference sequence). Trimming stripped 2 bases from V and 6 bases from J, with 11 bases between. The CDR3 has 13 residues. The CDR3 region is CASSQLTSTEQYF. CDR3 DNA sequence: TGTGCCAGCAGCCAACTGACTTCCACCGAGCAGTACTTC.

This clone was seen a few times. The chain has TRBV5-4 and TRBJ2-1; TRBD1 matches 9 bases. Germline V CDR1 and CDR2: SGHNT, YYREEE (reference sequence). With V trimmed by 4 bases and J by 6 bases, 11 bases remained unmatched. The length of the CDR3 is 16 residues. The CDR3 region is CASSLRVGTGFNEQFF. CDR3 coding DNA: TGTGCCAGCAGCCTCCGTGTCGGGACAGGGTTCAATGAGCAGTTCTTC. Filled out from reference TRBV5-4 and TRBJ2-1, the complete variable domain reads ETGVTQSPTHLIKTRGQQVTLRCSSQSGHNTVSWYQQALGQGPQFIFQYYREEENGRGNFPPRFSGLQFPNYSSELNVNALELDDSALYLCASSLRVGTGFNEQFFGPGTRLTVL.

The chain is built from TRBV10-3 and TRBJ2-1; D is uncertain. Per the germline V gene, CDR1 is ENHRY and CDR2 is SYGVKD. This CDR3 is built from 13 residues. With 6 bases removed from V and 4 bases from J, the gap between germline ends came to 10 bases. CDR3 nucleotide sequence: TGTGCCATCAGAGAGGCTGGGTACAATGAGCAGTTCTTC. Protein product: CAIREAGYNEQFF.

This chain connects TRBV11-2 to TRBJ2-1, with D uncertain. Germline loops: CDR1 SGHAT, CDR2 FQNNGV. The CDR3 loop spans 13 amino acids. V was pared by 1 base and J by 5 bases, with 6 bases between. The CDR3 loop reads CASSLGLNNEQFF. In nucleotides, the CDR3 is TGTGCCAGCAGCTTAGGCCTAAACAATGAGCAGTTCTTC.

This clone was observed a single time. This rearrangement joins TRBV10-2 to TRBJ2-5, with D possibly matching TRBD1 (5 bases). Per germline, CDR1 WSHSY and CDR2 SAAADI. This CDR3 region has 12 residues. With 7 bases removed from V and 4 bases from J, the gap between germline ends came to 10 bases. CDR3 nucleotide sequence: TGCGCCAGCACAGGGTCTCGAGAGACCCAGTACTTC. Its protein is CASTGSRETQYF.

The chain uses TRBV30 and TRBJ2-7; D is perhaps TRBD1 (6 bases). Germline values: CDR1 GTSNPN, CDR2 SVGIG (reference sequence). The CDR3 covers 17 residues. The V and J ends lost 1 base and 2 bases respectively, with 21 bases between them. CDR3 region: CAWSDPSRGFFPYEQYF. CDR3 DNA: TGTGCCTGGAGTGACCCATCTAGGGGGTTTTTTCCCTACGAGCAGTACTTC.

J is TRBJ1-2 and V is TRBV4-1; perhaps TRBD1 as D (6 bases). There are 15 residues in the CDR3. Trimming shortened V by 0 bases and J by 4 bases, and 12 bases separated the two germline ends. Germline CDR1 reads MGHRA; CDR2 reads YSYEKL. The CDR3 DNA reads TGCGCCAGCAGCCAAGATAGGGGGAAAAGCTATGGCTACACCTTC. It is translated as CASSQDRGKSYGYTF.

The rearrangement uses TRBV6-4 and TRBJ2-1; D might be TRBD1 (6 bases). V lost 5 bases, J lost 6 bases, and 29 bases lay in between. This CDR3 has 19 residues. Germline-derived CDR1 and CDR2 are MRHNA and SNTAGT. The CDR3 sequence: CASSRAPGVSIYGVNEQFF. The CDR3 DNA follows: TGTGCCAGCAGTCGCGCCCCAGGGGTGTCAATTTACGGTGTCAATGAGCAGTTCTTC.

The chain joins TRBV7-8 to TRBJ1-1; D is ambiguous. The ends were cut back, 4 bases at V and 1 base at J, with 10 bases in the middle. Germline V gene lookup returns CDR1 SGHVS and CDR2 FQNEAQ. This CDR3 spans 14 amino acids. The CDR3 reads CASSSINRNTEAFF. Written as DNA, the CDR3 is TGTGCCAGCAGCTCCATCAACAGGAACACTGAAGCTTTCTTT.

This clone was observed once. The J gene is TRBJ1-2, the V gene TRBV6-2 or TRBV6-3; D may be TRBD1 (6 bases). CDR1 and CDR2 from the germline V gene are MNHEY and SVGEGT. The CDR3 has 16 residues. V lost 7 bases and J 4 bases, leaving 22 bases between the germline ends. The CDR3 DNA is TGTGCCAGCAATTATTATCAGGACAGCTCGTCCTATGGCTACACCTTC. It is translated as CASNYYQDSSSYGYTF.

The chain uses TRBV28 and TRBJ2-7, with TRBD2 matching over 7 bases. Germline lookup yields CDR1 MDHEN and CDR2 SYDVKM. Germline trimming cut 10 bases from V and 3 bases from J; bases unmatched to any gene: 12. The CDR3 consists of 14 residues. CDR3 in DNA: TGTGCCACCTCCGGTGGGACTACCTTCTACGAGCAGTACTTC. The encoded protein is CATSGGTTFYEQYF. Complete variable domain (other parts from reference TRBV28 and TRBJ2-7): DVKVTQSSRYLVKRTGEKVFLECVQDMDHENMFWYRQDPGLGLRLIYFSYDVKMKEKGDIPEGYSVSREKKERFSLILESASTNQTSMYLCATSGGTTFYEQYFGPGTRLTVT.

The genes are TRBV2 and TRBJ2-7; possible D gene TRBD1, 6 bases. CDR1 is SNHLY, CDR2 FYNNEI, per germline. V was pared by 6 bases and J by 0 bases, with 12 bases between. The CDR3 covers 14 residues. In DNA, the CDR3 is TGTGCCAGCAGGACGACAGGTAGCTCCTACGAGCAGTACTTC. This encodes CASRTTGSSYEQYF. Full variable domain (rest looked up from reference TRBV2 and TRBJ2-7): EPEVTQTPSHQVTQMGQEVILRCVPISNHLYFYWYRQILGQKVEFLVSFYNNEISEKSEIFDDQFSVERPDGSNFTLKIRSTKLEDSAMYFCASRTTGSSYEQYFGPGTRLTVT.

CDR3 amino acids: CSVAGPSQGQPQHF. For the CDR3, the DNA is TGCAGCGTTGCAGGACCTTCCCAGGGGCAGCCCCAGCATTTT. This chain connects TRBV29-1 to TRBJ1-5; perhaps TRBD1 as D (6 bases). V was trimmed by 4 bases and J by 7 bases, leaving 17 bases between them. CDR3 length: 14 amino acids. Germline V gene data show CDR1 as SQVTM and CDR2 as ANQGSEA.

The chain combines TRBV5-1 with TRBJ2-1, with 10 bases lining up with TRBD2. The J segment lost 3 bases and the V segment lost 1 base, leaving 4 bases of the junction unmatched. CDR3 length: 16 residues. From germline, CDR1 is SGHRS and CDR2 YFSETQ. Here the CDR3 reads CASSLIASGSYNEQFF. The DNA for the CDR3 is TGCGCCAGCAGCTTGATCGCTAGCGGGAGCTACAATGAGCAGTTCTTC.

This chain connects TRBV5-1 to TRBJ2-1; 10 bases align to TRBD1. CDR1 is SGHRS and CDR2 is YFSETQ in the germline V gene. The V segment lost 0 bases and the J segment 9 bases; nucleotides outside the gene matches: 15. This CDR3 is built from 18 residues. DNA of the CDR3: TGCGCCAGCAGCTTGGAGGTAGGGACAGGGGCTTCTAGAGGTGAGCAGTTCTTC. Translation: CASSLEVGTGASRGEQFF. Together with reference TRBV5-1 and TRBJ2-1, the CDR3 gives the full variable domain: KAGVTQTPRYLIKTRGQQVTLSCSPISGHRSVSWYQQTPGQGLQFLFEYFSETQRNKGNFPGRFSGRQFSNSRSEMNVSTLELGDSALYLCASSLEVGTGASRGEQFFGPGTRLTVL.

V is TRBV6-5 and J is TRBJ2-3; possible D gene TRBD2, 6 bases. Deletions cut 4 bases from V and 2 bases from J, with 13 bases between. Germline CDR1 reads MNHEY; CDR2 reads SVGAGI. The CDR3 totals 15 residues. This chain's CDR3 is CASSSPGLPTDTQYF. The CDR3 nucleotides are TGTGCCAGCAGTTCTCCGGGACTCCCCACAGATACGCAGTATTTT.

The DNA for the CDR3 is TGCGCCAGCAGCTTGTTCTCTGGGACGAGCTATGGCTACACCTTC. Translated: CASSLFSGTSYGYTF. The chain employs TRBV5-1 and TRBJ1-2, with a tentative D call TRBD1 (5 bases). CDR3 length: 15 residues. The germline V gene has CDR1 SGHRS and CDR2 YFSETQ. V was cut by 1 base and J by 4 bases, with 14 bases left in between.

The chain links TRBV21-1 to TRBJ2-7. TRBV21-1 is assigned pseudogene status. The CDR3 consists of 13 residues. CDR3 in amino acids: CAGAGLFRGRAEV. The CDR3 nucleotides are TGTGCCGGGGCGGGACTTTTCAGGGGCCGAGCCGAGGTC.

The chain recombines TRBV5-4 with TRBJ2-3; TRBD2 is a possible D gene (5 bases). The CDR3 is made up of 13 amino acids. From germline, CDR1 is SGHNT and CDR2 YYREEE (reference sequence). Trimming pared 7 bases from V and 2 bases from J, leaving 11 bases between. CDR3 sequence: CASGEYNTDTQYF. The CDR3 bases are TGTGCCAGCGGGGAGTATAACACAGATACGCAGTATTTT.

The J gene is TRBJ1-5, the V gene TRBV7-3; D is ambiguous. In germline, CDR1 is SGHTA, CDR2 FQGTGA. V was pared by 2 bases and J by 1 base, with 6 bases between. There are 14 residues in the CDR3. For the CDR3, the DNA is TGTGCCAGCAGCTTATCAAGCAGCAATCAGCCCCAGCATTTT. Its translation is CASSLSSSNQPQHF.

V and J are TRBV2 and TRBJ2-5, with 8 positions matching TRBD1. The CDR3 consists of 15 residues. CDR1 is SNHLY and CDR2 is FYNNEI in the germline V gene. J was trimmed by 2 bases and V by 8 bases; bases with no gene match: 10. The CDR3 nucleotides are TGTGCCAGCGCCCTGGACAGGGCACCGCAAGAGACCCAGTACTTC. It codes for CASALDRAPQETQYF.

The chain is built from TRBV11-2 and TRBJ1-1, with D uncertain. Germline V gives CDR1 SGHAT, CDR2 FQNNGV. V lost 1 base to trimming and J lost 3 bases, with 15 bases between them. CDR3 length equals 16 residues. In DNA form, the CDR3 reads TGTGCCAGCAGCTTAGGGTCGACGCGCCCTGACACTGAAGCTTTCTTT. Translation gives CASSLGSTRPDTEAFF.

This sequence joins TRBV5-1 and TRBJ1-1; D is possibly TRBD1 (6 bases). Germline V gene lookup returns CDR1 SGHRS and CDR2 YFSETQ. Trimming took 5 bases from V and 6 from J, leaving 20 bases between them. The length of the CDR3 is 15 residues. For the CDR3, the DNA is TGCGCCAGCAGTGCTAGCGTCAGGGGTGGCCCTGAAGCTTTCTTT. Translation gives CASSASVRGGPEAFF.

The chain links TRBV6-6 to TRBJ1-5; D gene uncertain. Germline assignment: CDR1 MNHNY and CDR2 SVGAGI (reference sequence). CDR3 length: 15 amino acids. The V gene lost 5 bases and the J gene lost 1 base, with 12 bases spanning the gap. Here the CDR3 DNA reads TGTGCCAGCAGTACTATCCGGGCCAGCAATCAGCCCCAGCATTTT. This sequence encodes CASSTIRASNQPQHF.

Notes on this clone: Because the CDR3's place on the DNA is in doubt, the DNA is left out and the CDR3 is given as listed by TCRdb. This sequence joins TRBV21-1 and TRBJ1-1; TRBD1, the table's D call, was not compared with the DNA. TRBV21-1 is described as a pseudogene. The CDR3 sequence runs 20 residues, both termini included. The CDR3 loop reads CASSESYDCAGQGGGTEAFF.